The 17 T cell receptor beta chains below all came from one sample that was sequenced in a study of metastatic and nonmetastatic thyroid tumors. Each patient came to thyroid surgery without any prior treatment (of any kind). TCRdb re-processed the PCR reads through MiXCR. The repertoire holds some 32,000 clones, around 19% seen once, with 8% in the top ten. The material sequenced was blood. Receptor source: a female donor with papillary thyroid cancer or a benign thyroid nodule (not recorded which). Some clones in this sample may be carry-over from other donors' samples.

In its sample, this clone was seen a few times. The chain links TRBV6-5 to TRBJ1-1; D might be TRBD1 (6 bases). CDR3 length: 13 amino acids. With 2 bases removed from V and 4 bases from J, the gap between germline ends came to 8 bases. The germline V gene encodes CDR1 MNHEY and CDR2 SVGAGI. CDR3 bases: TGTGCCAGCAGTTACCAGGGGAGCACTGAAGCTTTCTTT. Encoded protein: CASSYQGSTEAFF.

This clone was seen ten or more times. CDR3 sequence (DNA): TGTGCCAGCAGTTCCTCGCAGGGGGCCTCTGGCTACACCTTC. This translates into CASSSSQGASGYTF. V gene TRBV6-5 combines with J gene TRBJ1-2; 8 bases line up with TRBD1. Germline CDR1 reads MNHEY; CDR2 reads SVGAGI. CDR3 size: 14 residues. V shed 4 bases, J shed 7 bases, and the junction held 8 bases outside the gene matches.

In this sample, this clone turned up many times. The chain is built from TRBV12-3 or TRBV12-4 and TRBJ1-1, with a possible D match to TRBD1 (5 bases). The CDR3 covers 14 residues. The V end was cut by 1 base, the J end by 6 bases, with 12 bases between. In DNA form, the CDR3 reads TGTGCCAGCAGTTTAGGACTCCCGGGGGCTGAAGCTTTCTTT. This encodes CASSLGLPGAEAFF.

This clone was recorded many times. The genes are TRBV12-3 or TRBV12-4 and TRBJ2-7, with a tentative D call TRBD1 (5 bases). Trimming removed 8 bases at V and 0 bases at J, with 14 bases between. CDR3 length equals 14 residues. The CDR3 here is CASGEGAFSYEQYF. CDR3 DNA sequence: TGTGCCAGCGGGGAAGGGGCCTTCTCCTACGAGCAGTACTTC.

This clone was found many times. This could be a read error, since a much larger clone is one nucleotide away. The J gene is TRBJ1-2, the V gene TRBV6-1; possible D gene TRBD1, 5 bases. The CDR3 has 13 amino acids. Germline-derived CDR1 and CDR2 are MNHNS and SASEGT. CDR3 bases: TGTGCCGGCAGACCCGGGACCGCGGGAGGCTACACCTTC. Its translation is CAGRPGTAGGYTF.

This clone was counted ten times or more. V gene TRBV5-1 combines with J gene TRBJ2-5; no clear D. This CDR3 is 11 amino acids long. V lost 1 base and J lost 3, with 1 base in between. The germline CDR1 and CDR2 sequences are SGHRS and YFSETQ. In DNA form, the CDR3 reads TGCGCCAGCAGCTTGAAAGAGACCCAGTACTTC. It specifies CASSLKETQYF. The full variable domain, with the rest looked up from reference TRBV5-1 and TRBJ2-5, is KAGVTQTPRYLIKTRGQQVTLSCSPISGHRSVSWYQQTPGQGLQFLFEYFSETQRNKGNFPGRFSGRQFSNSRSEMNVSTLELGDSALYLCASSLKETQYFGPGTRLLVL.

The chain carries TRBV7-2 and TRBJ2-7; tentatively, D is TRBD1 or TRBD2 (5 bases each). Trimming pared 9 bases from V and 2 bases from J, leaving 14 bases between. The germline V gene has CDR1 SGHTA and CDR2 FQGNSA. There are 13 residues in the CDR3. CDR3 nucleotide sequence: TGTGCCAGTGCCCCGGGACCAACCTACGAGCAGTACTTC. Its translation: CASAPGPTYEQYF.

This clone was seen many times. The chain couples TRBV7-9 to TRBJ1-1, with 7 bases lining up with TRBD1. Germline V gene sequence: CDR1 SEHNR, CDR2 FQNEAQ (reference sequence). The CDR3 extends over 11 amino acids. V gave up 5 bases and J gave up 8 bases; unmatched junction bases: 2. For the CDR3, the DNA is TGTGCCAGCAGCCGGGACAGCGAAGCTTTCTTT. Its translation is CASSRDSEAFF.

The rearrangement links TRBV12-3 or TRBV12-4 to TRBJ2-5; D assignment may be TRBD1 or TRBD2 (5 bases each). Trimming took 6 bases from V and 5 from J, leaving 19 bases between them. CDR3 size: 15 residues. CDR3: CASSTLRGARETQYF. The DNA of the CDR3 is TGTGCCAGCAGCACCCTACGGGGCGCACGGGAGACCCAGTACTTC.

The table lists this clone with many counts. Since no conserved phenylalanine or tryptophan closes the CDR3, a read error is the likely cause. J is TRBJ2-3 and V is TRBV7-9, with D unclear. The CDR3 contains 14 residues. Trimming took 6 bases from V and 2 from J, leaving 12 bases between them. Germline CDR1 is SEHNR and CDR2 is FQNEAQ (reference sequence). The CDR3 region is CASSTAIDTDTQYL. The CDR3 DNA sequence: TGTGCCAGCAGTACTGCGATAGACACAGATACGCAGTATCTT.

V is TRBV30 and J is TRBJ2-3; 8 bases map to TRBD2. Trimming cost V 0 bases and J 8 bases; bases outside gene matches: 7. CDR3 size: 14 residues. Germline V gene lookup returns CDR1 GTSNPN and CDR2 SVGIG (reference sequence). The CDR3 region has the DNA TGTGCCTGGAGTGTAGGGCGGGGGGCCGGTACGCAGTATTTT. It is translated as CAWSVGRGAGTQYF. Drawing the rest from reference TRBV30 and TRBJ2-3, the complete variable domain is SQTIHQWPATLVQPVGSPLSLECTVEGTSNPNLYWYRQAAGRGLQLLFYSVGIGQISSEVPQNLSASRPQDRQFILSSKKLLLSDSGFYLCAWSVGRGAGTQYFGPGTRLTVL.

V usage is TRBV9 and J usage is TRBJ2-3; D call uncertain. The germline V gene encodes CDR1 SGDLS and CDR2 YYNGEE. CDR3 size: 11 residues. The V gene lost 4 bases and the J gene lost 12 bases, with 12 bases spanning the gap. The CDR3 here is CASSTIGPQYF. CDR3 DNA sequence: TGTGCCAGCAGCACGATAGGGCCACAGTATTTT.

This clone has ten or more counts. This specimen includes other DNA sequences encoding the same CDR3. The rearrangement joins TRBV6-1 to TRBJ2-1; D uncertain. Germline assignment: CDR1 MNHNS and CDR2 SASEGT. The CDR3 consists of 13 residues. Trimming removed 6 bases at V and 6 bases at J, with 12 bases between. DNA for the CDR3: TGTGCCAGCAGCCAACTACCTAGCAATGAGCAGTTCTTC. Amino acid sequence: CASSQLPSNEQFF.

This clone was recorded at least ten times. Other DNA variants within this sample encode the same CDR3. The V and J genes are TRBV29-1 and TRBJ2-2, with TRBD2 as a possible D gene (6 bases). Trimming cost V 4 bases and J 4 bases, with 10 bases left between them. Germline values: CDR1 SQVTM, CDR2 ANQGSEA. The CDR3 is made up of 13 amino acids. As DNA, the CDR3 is TGCAGCGTTGGCGGAGCGGGCACCGGGGAGCTGTTTTTT. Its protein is CSVGGAGTGELFF.

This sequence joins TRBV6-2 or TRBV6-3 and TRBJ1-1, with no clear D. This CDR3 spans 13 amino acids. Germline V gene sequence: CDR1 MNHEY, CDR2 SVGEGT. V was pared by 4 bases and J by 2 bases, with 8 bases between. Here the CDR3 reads CASSSRENTEAFF. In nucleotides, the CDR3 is TGTGCCAGCAGTTCGAGGGAAAACACTGAAGCTTTCTTT.

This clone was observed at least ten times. CDR3 sequence: CASSYRQTGNTEAFF. DNA of the CDR3: TGCGCCAGCAGCTACCGACAGACAGGGAACACTGAAGCTTTCTTT. This chain connects TRBV5-1 to TRBJ1-1; a weak D match, TRBD1 (6 bases). Trimming stripped 3 bases from V and 1 base from J, with 13 bases between. CDR3 length: 15 residues. The germline V gene encodes CDR1 SGHRS and CDR2 YFSETQ.

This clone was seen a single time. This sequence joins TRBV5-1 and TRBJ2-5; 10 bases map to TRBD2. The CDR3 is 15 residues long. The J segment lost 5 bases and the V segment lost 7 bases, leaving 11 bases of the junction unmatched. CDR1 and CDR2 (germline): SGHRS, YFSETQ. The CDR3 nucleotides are TGCGCCAGCTGGGGAGCTAGCGGGAGTAGGGAGACCCAGTACTTC. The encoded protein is CASWGASGSRETQYF.